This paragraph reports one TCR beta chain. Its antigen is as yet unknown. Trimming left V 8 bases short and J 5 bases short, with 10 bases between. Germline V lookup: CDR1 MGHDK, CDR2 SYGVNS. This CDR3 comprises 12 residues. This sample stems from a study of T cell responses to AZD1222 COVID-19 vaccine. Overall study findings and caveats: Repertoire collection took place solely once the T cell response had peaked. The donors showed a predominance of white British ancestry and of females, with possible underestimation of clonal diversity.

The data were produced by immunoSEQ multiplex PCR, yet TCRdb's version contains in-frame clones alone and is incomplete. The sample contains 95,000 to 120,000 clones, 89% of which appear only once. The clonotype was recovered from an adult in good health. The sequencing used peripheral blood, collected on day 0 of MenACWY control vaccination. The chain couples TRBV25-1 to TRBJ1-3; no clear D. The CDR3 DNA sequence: TGTGCCAGCGGGGAGAGTAGAAACACCATATATTTT. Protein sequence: CASGESRNTIYF. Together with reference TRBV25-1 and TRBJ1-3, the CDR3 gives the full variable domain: EADIYQTPRYLVIGTGKKITLECSQTMGHDKMYWYQQDPGMELHLIHYSYGVNSTEKGDLSSESTVSRIRTEHFPLTLESARPSHTSQYLCASGESRNTIYFGEGSWLTVV.